This T cell receptor beta chain was sequenced during a study of blood T cell repertoires in COVID-19. Study in general: The United States, Italy and Spain provided the acute and convalescent COVID-19 samples.

There are 17 residues in the CDR3. V lost 4 bases and J lost 0; bases outside the gene matches: 10. Germline V gene lookup returns CDR1 LGHDT and CDR2 YNNKEL (reference sequence). Clones were read by immunoSEQ multiplex PCR, and TCRdb kept only the in-frame ones, dropping some. The sample includes some 110,000 clones, approximately 80% of them seen just once. Seattle patient enrollment occurred during active infection, with longitudinal follow-up thereafter. The specimen sequenced was peripheral blood. The gene calls are TRBV3-1 (or the pseudogene TRBV3-2) and TRBJ2-7; 9 bases are a match to TRBD1. The TCR was taken from a man at least 80 years old with COVID-19, enrolled during active disease. The CDR3, as DNA: TGTGCCAGCAGCCTAGCGGACAGGGGACTCTTCTCCTACGAGCAGTACTTC. Amino acids: CASSLADRGLFSYEQYF.